The present T cell receptor (beta chain) was sequenced within a study of cytomegalovirus exposure and HLA in healthy donors. General study results and limits: Earlier analysis looked at TCR beta V segments, and most were productive about 90% or about 30% of the time.

Of note for this clone: Its antigen is undetermined.

Researchers ran the PCR with 60 Vbeta and 13 Jbeta primers. In the study's own analysis: In a later analysis, the count reached some 73 million unique TCR beta chains, with roughly 11 million shared. The protocol was immunoSEQ multiplex PCR, while the TCRdb copy is restricted to in-frame clones and leaves out a portion. The V and J calls and the clone size are those of that table, but D and trimming were determined from the DNA. The sample lists some 170,000 clones, about 77% occurring once. Source material: PBMCs. The TCR comes from a female donor in good health and CMV-seronegative.

For the CDR3, the DNA is TGTGCCAGTAGTATGAGGGGGTTCTATGACACTGAAGCTTTCTTT. It is translated as CASSMRGFYDTEAFF. The rearrangement joins TRBV19 to TRBJ1-1, with D possibly matching TRBD1 (6 bases). Trimming left V 3 bases short and J 3 bases short, with 14 bases between. CDR3 size: 15 residues. Germline loops: CDR1 LNHDA, CDR2 SQIVND (reference sequence).